This T cell receptor beta chain was observed in a study of blood T cells in healthy people across ages. There are many counts of this clonotype. A second about 7 to 11 cycle PCR used barcoded and J-beta primers. Each cDNA molecule, via a template-switch adaptor with 12 random nucleotides, was tagged. TCRdb redid the calling of the 5' RACE reads with MiXCR, one entry per CDR3 protein. In the table there are 450,000 to 650,000 distinct CDR3 sequences, under 30% of which are singletons. The V and J ends lost 4 bases and 5 bases respectively, with 9 bases between them. Germline-derived CDR1 and CDR2 are MGHRA and YSYEKL. CDR3 length equals 13 residues. These data are also associated with another study on T cells of mothers and their children.

The sequence was obtained from a boy between 10 and 17 years old in good health. The specimen sequenced was blood. The rearrangement joins TRBV4-1 to TRBJ2-1; D gene unclear. CDR3: CASSPDGDNEQFF. The CDR3 DNA reads TGCGCCAGCAGCCCCGACGGAGACAATGAGCAGTTCTTC.